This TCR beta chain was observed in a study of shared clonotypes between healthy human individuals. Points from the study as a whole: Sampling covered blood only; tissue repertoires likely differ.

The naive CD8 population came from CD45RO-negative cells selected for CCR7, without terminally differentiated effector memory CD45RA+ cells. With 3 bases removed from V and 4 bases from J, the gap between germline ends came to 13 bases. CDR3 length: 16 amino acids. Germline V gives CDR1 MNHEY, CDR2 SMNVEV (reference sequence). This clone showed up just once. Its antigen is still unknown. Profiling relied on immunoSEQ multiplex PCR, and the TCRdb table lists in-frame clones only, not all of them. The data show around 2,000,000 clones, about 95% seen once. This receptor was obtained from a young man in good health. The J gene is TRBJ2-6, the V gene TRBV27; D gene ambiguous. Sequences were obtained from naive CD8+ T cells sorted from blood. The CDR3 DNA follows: TGTGCCAGCAGTTTCGTCGAGATTTCAGGGGCCAACGTCCTGACTTTC. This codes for CASSFVEISGANVLTF.